Below, 32 T cell receptor beta chains from the same sample are listed, as sequenced in a study of shared clonotypes between healthy human individuals. Positive CCR7 selection of CD45RO-negative cells yielded the naive CD8 cells, and terminally differentiated effector memory CD45RA+ cells were excluded. Sequencing used immunoSEQ multiplex PCR; TCRdb keeps in-frame clones, though not all of them. This table has under 700,000 clones, 95% appearing once. Sequencing was performed on naive CD8+ T cells sorted from blood. All receptors come from a woman between 25 and 40 years old in good health.

Only a few counts were recorded for this clone. The chain carries TRBV13 and TRBJ2-3; 12 bases line up with TRBD2. The V segment lost 4 bases and the J segment 2 bases; nucleotides outside the gene matches: 13. The CDR3 is 19 amino acids. Germline V gives CDR1 PRHDT, CDR2 FYEKMQ (reference sequence). In nucleotides, the CDR3 is TGTGCCAGCAGCTCCCTAAAATTTACTAGCGGGAGGACCACAGATACGCAGTATTTT. As protein: CASSSLKFTSGRTTDTQYF.

Here the CDR3 reads CASSLSRGESSETQYF. As DNA, the CDR3 is TGTGCCAGCAGTTTATCGCGGGGCGAGTCTTCAGAGACCCAGTACTTC. The chain uses TRBV27 and TRBJ2-5; a weak D match, TRBD2 (6 bases). Germline CDR1 and CDR2: MNHEY and SMNVEV (reference sequence). Deletions cut 0 bases from V and 4 bases from J, with 15 bases between. CDR3 length equals 16 residues.

The chain is built from TRBV4-1 and TRBJ2-3; D not certain. The germline V gene encodes CDR1 MGHRA and CDR2 YSYEKL. The CDR3 extends over 16 amino acids. V was pared by 4 bases and J by 3 bases, with 17 bases between. The CDR3 sequence is CASSLRSLESTDTQYF. CDR3 bases: TGCGCCAGCAGCCTCCGAAGCTTGGAATCTACAGATACGCAGTATTTT.

The gene calls are TRBV12-5 and TRBJ2-3; D possibly matches TRBD1 or TRBD2 (6 bases each). This CDR3 comprises 19 residues. Trimming shortened V by 0 bases and J by 5 bases, and 24 bases separated the two germline ends. The germline V gene has CDR1 LGHNT and CDR2 FRNRAP. CDR3 in amino acids: CASGLVHGQGRLGGDTQYF. The CDR3 DNA reads as TGTGCTAGTGGTTTGGTACACGGGCAGGGGCGACTAGGGGGAGATACGCAGTATTTT.

This chain connects TRBV28 to TRBJ2-3; D may match TRBD1 or TRBD2 (5 bases each). Trimming took 3 bases from V and 4 from J, leaving 17 bases between them. The CDR3 extends over 16 amino acids. CDR1 is MDHEN and CDR2 is SYDVKM in the germline V gene. This CDR3 is CASSFGQGAMADTQYF. The CDR3 DNA sequence: TGTGCCAGCAGTTTCGGGCAGGGAGCCATGGCAGATACGCAGTATTTT.

This chain joins TRBV6-1 and TRBJ1-5, with 10 bases matching TRBD1. This CDR3 has 15 amino acids. From germline, CDR1 is MNHNS and CDR2 SASEGT. J gave up 4 bases and V 6 bases, and 6 bases lay outside the gene matches. The CDR3 region has the DNA TGTGCCAGCAGCGCCGACAGGGGGCTTAATCAGCCCCAGCATTTT. Amino acid sequence: CASSADRGLNQPQHF.

The CDR3 DNA reads TGTGCCAGCAGTTTTTTCCCAAGTCAGCCCCAGCATTTT. This codes for CASSFFPSQPQHF. The chain couples TRBV27 to TRBJ1-5; D is uncertain. Germline lookup yields CDR1 MNHEY and CDR2 SMNVEV (reference sequence). V was clipped by 3 bases and J by 6 bases, with 9 bases between them. This CDR3 contains 13 residues.

The chain couples TRBV6-5 to TRBJ2-7; D is possibly TRBD1 (6 bases). The germline gives CDR1 MNHEY, CDR2 SVGAGI. The V end lost 6 bases, the J end lost 6 bases, and 18 bases lay between the germline ends. There are 14 residues in the CDR3. CDR3 sequence: CASSPQGGWGEQYF. The DNA of the CDR3 is TGTGCCAGCAGCCCACAAGGGGGTTGGGGCGAGCAGTACTTC.

This chain uses TRBV19 with TRBJ1-4; possibly TRBD1 for D (5 bases). CDR3 length: 13 residues. CDR1 LNHDA and CDR2 SQIVND come from the germline V gene (reference sequence). V gave up 6 bases and J gave up 8 bases, with 13 bases separating them. The CDR3 loop is CASRGPSEEKLFF. CDR3 bases: TGTGCCAGTAGGGGGCCTAGTGAAGAAAAACTGTTTTTT.

V gene TRBV2 combines with J gene TRBJ2-5; D gene ambiguous. The J call may not be correct, given that the DNA end is closer to TRBJ2-7. The CDR3 sequence is 13 residues long. Germline V gene data show CDR1 as SNHLY and CDR2 as FYNNEI. The CDR3 DNA follows: TGTGCCAGCAGTGAGGGCTTTGCCTACGAGCAGTACTTC. Amino acid sequence: CASSEGFAYEQYF.

V gene TRBV7-9 combines with J gene TRBJ1-2; a weak D match, TRBD1 (6 bases). Germline V CDR1 and CDR2: SEHNR, FQNEAQ (reference sequence). The CDR3 spans 16 residues. Deletions cut 5 bases from V and 8 bases from J, with 24 bases between. In DNA, the CDR3 is TGTGCCAGCAGCGCCCCTCCCAGGGGCATCTCTTTCGGCTACACCTTC. Protein product: CASSAPPRGISFGYTF.

The rearrangement links TRBV11-2 to TRBJ2-7; possible D gene TRBD2, 6 bases. With 1 base removed from V and 2 bases from J, the gap between germline ends came to 24 bases. Germline values: CDR1 SGHAT, CDR2 FQNNGV. The CDR3 consists of 19 residues. This CDR3 is CASSLGIGVGQGLTYEQYF. The DNA for the CDR3 is TGTGCCAGCAGCTTAGGTATCGGCGTAGGGCAGGGACTTACCTACGAGCAGTACTTC.

The rearrangement uses TRBV6-1 and TRBJ2-7, with 7 bases fitting TRBD2. V trimming: 3 bases; J trimming: 0 bases; junction bases outside the gene matches: 5. Germline lookup yields CDR1 MNHNS and CDR2 SASEGT. The CDR3 contains 15 residues. The CDR3 here is CASSDDLADSYEQYF. The DNA of the CDR3 is TGTGCCAGCAGTGATGATCTAGCGGACTCCTACGAGCAGTACTTC.

J is TRBJ1-2 and V is TRBV28; 9 nucleotides align to TRBD1. J gave up 5 bases and V 5 bases, and 6 bases lay outside the gene matches. The CDR3 has 14 amino acids. Looked up from germline, CDR1 is MDHEN and CDR2 is SYDVKM. In DNA, the CDR3 is TGTGCCAGCAGTCCTTGGACAGGGGCGTATGGCTACACCTTC. As protein: CASSPWTGAYGYTF.

This clone was seen once. V usage is TRBV25-1 and J usage is TRBJ1-1; no clear D gene. Germline V CDR1 and CDR2: MGHDK, SYGVNS. Trimming removed 5 bases from V and 3 bases from J, with 7 bases in between. There are 12 residues in the CDR3. The CDR3 DNA follows: TGTGCCAGCAGTAACGGAGACACTGAAGCTTTCTTT. Translated, it gives CASSNGDTEAFF.

The rearrangement joins TRBV7-9 to TRBJ1-1; no firm D call. Deletions cut 1 base from V and 0 bases from J, with 3 bases between. CDR1 and CDR2 from the germline V gene are SEHNR and FQNEAQ (reference sequence). The CDR3 has 13 amino acids. The CDR3 bases are TGTGCCAGCAGCTTAGTAGTGAACACTGAAGCTTTCTTT. It codes for CASSLVVNTEAFF. Full variable domain (rest looked up from reference TRBV7-9 and TRBJ1-1): DTGVSQNPRHKITKRGQNVTFRCDPISEHNRLYWYRQTLGQGPEFLTYFQNEAQLEKSRLLSDRFSAERPKGSFSTLEIQRTEQGDSAMYLCASSLVVNTEAFFGQGTRLTVV.

The V gene is TRBV6-1, the J gene TRBJ1-1; weak D call: TRBD1 (5 bases). The CDR3 is made up of 16 amino acids. V shed 0 bases and J shed 2 bases, with 13 bases lying between them. The germline gives CDR1 MNHNS, CDR2 SASEGT. The CDR3 nucleotides are TGTGCCAGCAGTGAAGCTCCGAGGGGTGCAAACACTGAAGCTTTCTTT. This encodes CASSEAPRGANTEAFF.

The rearrangement uses TRBV11-2 and TRBJ2-4; 8 bases agree with TRBD2. Per the germline V gene, CDR1 is SGHAT and CDR2 is FQNNGV. CDR3 length equals 17 residues. J lost 0 bases, V lost 5 bases, and 9 bases had no gene match. CDR3 in DNA: TGTGCCAGCAGCGCACAGACTAGCGCTCTAGCCAAAAACATTCAGTACTTC. The encoded protein is CASSAQTSALAKNIQYF.

The rearrangement uses TRBV7-6 and TRBJ2-2; perhaps TRBD2 as D (5 bases). CDR1 is SGHVS and CDR2 is FNYEAQ in the germline V gene. V gave up 5 bases and J gave up 4 bases, with 11 bases separating them. This CDR3 spans 14 amino acids. CDR3 DNA: TGTGCCAGCAGCCCTCTACTAGGCACCGGGGAGCTGTTTTTT. Amino acids: CASSPLLGTGELFF. The complete variable domain, with remaining parts taken from reference TRBV7-6 and TRBJ2-2, reads GAGVSQSPRYKVTKRGQDVALRCDPISGHVSLYWYRQALGQGPEFLTYFNYEAQQDKSGLPNDRFSAERPEGSISTLTIQRTEQRDSAMYRCASSPLLGTGELFFGEGSRLTVL.

There are a few counts of this clone. The genes are TRBV14 and TRBJ2-1, with TRBD2 identical over 10 bases. The CDR3 totals 15 residues. The J segment lost 15 bases and the V segment lost 0 bases, leaving 11 bases of the junction unmatched. The germline V gene has CDR1 SGHDN and CDR2 FVKESK. Here the CDR3 reads CASSQDEREGRYRFF. The CDR3 bases are TGTGCCAGCAGCCAAGATGAGCGGGAGGGCCGTTATCGGTTCTTC.

V and J are TRBV19 and TRBJ2-1; 9 bases map to TRBD1. CDR1 and CDR2 from the germline V gene are LNHDA and SQIVND (reference sequence). With V trimmed by 6 bases and J by 6 bases, 6 bases remained unmatched. This CDR3 region has 14 residues. In DNA form, the CDR3 reads TGTGCCAGTAGAGGGACAGGGAGGGCCAATGAGCAGTTCTTC. Its translation is CASRGTGRANEQFF.

The chain links TRBV5-4 to TRBJ1-1; a weak D match, TRBD1 (5 bases). Trimming left V 0 bases short and J 0 bases short, with 12 bases between. The CDR3 runs to 16 residues. The germline gives CDR1 SGHNT, CDR2 YYREEE (reference sequence). The CDR3 loop is CASSLDAGLLNTEAFF. As DNA, the CDR3 is TGTGCCAGCAGCTTGGACGCAGGGCTGTTGAACACTGAAGCTTTCTTT.

The rearrangement links TRBV11-2 to TRBJ2-7; possible D gene TRBD2, 6 bases. CDR1 is SGHAT and CDR2 is FQNNGV in the germline V gene. CDR3 length: 16 residues. The germline V and J ends were trimmed by 1 base and 2 bases, with 15 bases remaining between them. CDR3 residues: CASSLAGGQGAYEQYF. CDR3 nucleotides: TGTGCCAGCAGCTTAGCCGGGGGTCAGGGAGCCTACGAGCAGTACTTC.

The rearrangement links TRBV27 to TRBJ2-7, with D perhaps matching TRBD2 (6 bases). The CDR3 covers 15 residues. V lost 6 bases and J lost 1, with 16 bases in between. Germline CDR1 and CDR2: MNHEY and SMNVEV (reference sequence). The CDR3 protein is CASRTGAGRSYEQYF. In nucleotides, the CDR3 is TGTGCCAGCAGGACTGGGGCAGGGAGGTCCTACGAGCAGTACTTC.

CDR3 nucleotide sequence: TGCGCCAGCAGCTTGGAAAGGATGGGACCCTACGAGCAGTACTTC. Its translation: CASSLERMGPYEQYF. The rearrangement uses TRBV5-1 and TRBJ2-7; TRBD1 or TRBD2 may be the D gene (5 bases each). Trimming took 0 bases from V and 2 from J, leaving 12 bases between them. This CDR3 contains 15 residues. Germline CDR1 reads SGHRS; CDR2 reads YFSETQ.

This chain links TRBV5-5 with TRBJ2-7; D remains unclear. Germline loops: CDR1 SGHKS, CDR2 YYEKEE (reference sequence). This CDR3 is 13 amino acids long. Trimming stripped 0 bases from V and 2 bases from J, with 6 bases between. In nucleotides, the CDR3 is TGTGCCAGCAGCTTGGACGGCACCTACGAGCAGTACTTC. It is translated as CASSLDGTYEQYF.

This clone was detected once. The chain uses TRBV19 and TRBJ1-1; the D gene is possibly TRBD1 (5 bases). Germline CDR1 reads LNHDA; CDR2 reads SQIVND (reference sequence). With 5 bases removed from V and 0 bases from J, the gap between germline ends came to 16 bases. CDR3 length equals 16 residues. The CDR3 nucleotides read TGTGCCAGTAGTCAAGGGTTCAGGGAGGTGAACACTGAAGCTTTCTTT. As protein: CASSQGFREVNTEAFF.

The rearrangement joins TRBV6-1 to TRBJ1-4; D unclear. The CDR3 runs to 17 residues. Germline lookup yields CDR1 MNHNS and CDR2 SASEGT. V shed 3 bases and J shed 0 bases, with 14 bases lying between them. CDR3 in amino acids: CASSDTTEAATNEKLFF. The DNA of the CDR3 is TGTGCCAGCAGTGACACAACAGAGGCTGCAACTAATGAAAAACTGTTTTTT.

The gene calls are TRBV28 and TRBJ1-1; possibly TRBD1 for D (5 bases). The germline gives CDR1 MDHEN, CDR2 SYDVKM. CDR3 length equals 15 residues. V was clipped by 5 bases and J by 1 base, with 14 bases between them. CDR3 amino acids: CASSPGRLPNTEAFF. The CDR3 DNA sequence: TGTGCCAGCAGTCCAGGGCGTCTCCCGAACACTGAAGCTTTCTTT.

This chain joins TRBV14 and TRBJ2-1, with TRBD2 matching over 7 bases. Germline CDR1 SGHDN, CDR2 FVKESK. Trimming cost V 0 bases and J 6 bases; bases outside gene matches: 14. This CDR3 has 18 residues. Here the CDR3 DNA reads TGTGCCAGCAGCCAAGAGAGATCGGCGGGAGTTCAGAGCAATGAGCAGTTCTTC. Its protein is CASSQERSAGVQSNEQFF.

The rearrangement links TRBV13 to TRBJ2-7, with D perhaps TRBD1 (6 bases). V was pared by 5 bases and J by 3 bases, with 14 bases between. The CDR3 is 14 residues long. The germline gives CDR1 PRHDT, CDR2 FYEKMQ (reference sequence). Here the CDR3 reads CASSTSRDNYEQYF. DNA of the CDR3: TGTGCCAGCAGCACGTCCCGGGACAACTACGAGCAGTACTTC. Full variable domain (remainder filled in from reference TRBV13 and TRBJ2-7): AAGVIQSPRHLIKEKRETATLKCYPIPRHDTVYWYQQGPGQDPQFLISFYEKMQSDKGSIPDRFSAQQFSDYHSELNMSSLELGDSALYFCASSTSRDNYEQYFGPGTRLTVT.

The V call is TRBV7-9, the J call TRBJ2-7, with 8 bases that match TRBD1. This CDR3 contains 17 residues. Germline loops: CDR1 SEHNR, CDR2 FQNEAQ (reference sequence). V lost 3 bases, J lost 3 bases, and 13 bases stayed unmatched. The CDR3 sequence: CASSFLTGGRQDYEQYF. The DNA for the CDR3 is TGTGCCAGCAGCTTTCTAACAGGGGGGCGCCAAGACTACGAGCAGTACTTC.